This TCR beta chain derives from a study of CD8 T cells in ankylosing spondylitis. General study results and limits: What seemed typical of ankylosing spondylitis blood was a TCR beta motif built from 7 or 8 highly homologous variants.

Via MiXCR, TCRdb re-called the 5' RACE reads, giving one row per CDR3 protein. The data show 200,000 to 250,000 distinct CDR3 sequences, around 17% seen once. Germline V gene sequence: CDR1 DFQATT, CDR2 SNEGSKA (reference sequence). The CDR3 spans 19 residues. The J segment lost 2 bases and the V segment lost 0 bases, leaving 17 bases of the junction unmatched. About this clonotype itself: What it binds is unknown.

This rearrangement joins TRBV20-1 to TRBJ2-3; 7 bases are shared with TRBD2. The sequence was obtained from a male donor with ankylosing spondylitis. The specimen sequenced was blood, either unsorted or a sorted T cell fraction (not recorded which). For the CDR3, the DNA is TGCAGTGCTAGAGATGGACTAGATGGGCGGGTCGTGTTCACAGATACGCAGTATTTT. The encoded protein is CSARDGLDGRVVFTDTQYF.